The TCR beta chain described here comes from a study of blood T cell repertoires in COVID-19 (dated by TCRdb to about 2020). General notes on the study: The collaborator samples originated in the United States, Italy and Spain and spanned the acute and convalescent phases of COVID-19. A freely available public database, intended as a resource for researchers studying the immune response to SARS-CoV-2, is where the repertoires were released. The dataset comprised deeply sampled blood TCRbeta repertoires from subjects exposed to, actively infected with, or recovered from COVID-19. The material from the prospective study consisted of cDNA or gDNA derived from T cells, B-cell-depleted T cells, or PBMCs. Where available, HLA class I and class II types were taken from metadata supplied by the sample provider and were not determined by assay-based typing. The samples were drawn from the first 160 participants of the ongoing ImmuneRACE study and from some 1,300 subjects provided by 6 global collaborators. A de-identified subject ID, COVID-19 status, age in years and sex were almost always included in the sample metadata.

Collaborating institutions collected whole blood in K2EDTA tubes following their own protocols. For TCRbeta analysis, collaborators shipped samples as frozen whole blood, isolated PBMCs, or DNA extracted from either of those sample types. The full study reports these points: The amount of clinical and demographic metadata varied by source and participant and was provided uncurated.

CDR1 and CDR2 are drawn from the germline V gene (reference sequence): SGHNT, YYREEE. The CDR3 starts with the cysteine, ends with the phenylalanine, and has 15 residues. This entry keeps only the CDR3 DNA: 45 bases, framed from base 1. Trimming at the junction amounts to 4 bases on V and 2 bases on J, and the germline ends lie 12 bases apart. TCRbeta CDR3 regions were amplified from genomic DNA by means of the immunoSEQ Assay, a bias-controlled multiplex PCR. In the original analysis: Nucleated cell counts per sample were estimated from amplification of reference gene primers within the assay. To quantify the absolute abundance of each unique TCRbeta CDR3 rearrangement, sequence reads were collapsed and filtered. For each sample, productive Simpson clonality was calculated as the square root of Simpson's diversity index over productive rearrangements. Sourced from immuneACCESS, this table was stored by TCRdb with only in-frame sequences that have V and J called. A share of the clones is absent; for the studies checked, an unresolved V gene accounts for under half, and the remainder has no known explanation. V and J calls and clone size follow that table, whereas D and trimming were derived from the DNA. The sample yields tens of thousands of clones; about 89% were counted once. The biggest ten clones account for around 1.6% of the sample.

This clone appeared once. What this receptor recognizes is not known. Base-call qualities are not available, and no considerably larger clone is one nucleotide away. The source is a man in his 60s with acute or convalescent COVID-19. Sequencing input: peripheral blood. The chain uses TRBV5-4 and TRBJ2-2, with the D gene uncertain. The nucleotide sequence is given as TGTGCCAGCAGCCGGCAGGCCCACAACACCGGGGAGCTGTTTTTT. This is translated as CASSRQAHNTGELFF. The variable domain in full, with residues beyond the CDR3 obtained from the reference TRBV5-4 and TRBJ2-2 genes, is ETGVTQSPTHLIKTRGQQVTLRCSSQSGHNTVSWYQQALGQGPQFIFQYYREEENGRGNFPPRFSGLQFPNYSSELNVNALELDDSALYLCASSRQAHNTGELFFGEGSRLTVL.